What follows is one T cell receptor beta chain and its context. What it binds is not known. One entry per CDR3 protein, called by TCRdb with MiXCR from the reads. The data contain some 70,000 distinct CDR3 sequences, around 21% of them seen just once; the ten biggest clones take up 65% to 85%. V was trimmed by 0 bases and J by 4 bases, leaving 10 bases between them. This CDR3 region has 14 residues. Germline V gene sequence: CDR1 SGDLS, CDR2 YYNGEE. This entry is derived from a study of T cell repertoires in cytomegalovirus infection. The sample taken for sequencing was PBMCs, sequenced either directly or after in vitro stimulation (not recorded which). The chain is built from TRBV9 and TRBJ1-2; D is unclear. The TCR comes from a human donor in good health (CMV status not recorded). Some clones in this sample may be carry-over from other donors' samples. The CDR3 spells CASSVAGPSYGYTF. As DNA, the CDR3 is TGTGCCAGCAGCGTAGCCGGGCCTTCCTATGGCTACACCTTC. Combining the CDR3 with reference TRBV9 and TRBJ1-2 gives the whole variable domain DSGVTQTPKHLITATGQRVTLRCSPRSGDLSVYWYQQSLDQGLQFLIQYYNGEERAKGNILERFSAQQFPDLHSELNLSSLELGDSALYFCASSVAGPSYGYTFGSGTRLTVV.